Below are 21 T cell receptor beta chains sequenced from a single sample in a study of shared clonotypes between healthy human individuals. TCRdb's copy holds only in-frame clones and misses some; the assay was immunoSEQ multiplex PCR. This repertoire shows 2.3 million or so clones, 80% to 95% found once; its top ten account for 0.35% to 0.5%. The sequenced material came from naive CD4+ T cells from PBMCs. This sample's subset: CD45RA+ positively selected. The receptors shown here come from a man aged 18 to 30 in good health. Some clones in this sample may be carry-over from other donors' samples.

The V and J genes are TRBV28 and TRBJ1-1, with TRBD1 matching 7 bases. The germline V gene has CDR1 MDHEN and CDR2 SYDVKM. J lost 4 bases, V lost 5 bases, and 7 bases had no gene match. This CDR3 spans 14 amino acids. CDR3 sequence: CASSPQQGVTEAFF. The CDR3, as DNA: TGTGCCAGCAGTCCCCAGCAGGGGGTCACTGAAGCTTTCTTT.

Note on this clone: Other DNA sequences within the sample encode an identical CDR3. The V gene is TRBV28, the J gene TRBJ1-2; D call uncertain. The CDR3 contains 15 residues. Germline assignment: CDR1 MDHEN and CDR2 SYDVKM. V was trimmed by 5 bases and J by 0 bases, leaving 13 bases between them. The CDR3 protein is CASSLGRRANYGYTF. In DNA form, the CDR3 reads TGTGCCAGCAGTCTTGGTCGCAGAGCTAACTATGGCTACACCTTC.

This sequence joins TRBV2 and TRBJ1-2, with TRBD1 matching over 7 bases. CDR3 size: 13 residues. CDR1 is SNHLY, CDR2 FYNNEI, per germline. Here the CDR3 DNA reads TGTGCGAGGTGGGGCCAGGGGGACTATGGCTACACCTTC. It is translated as CARWGQGDYGYTF.

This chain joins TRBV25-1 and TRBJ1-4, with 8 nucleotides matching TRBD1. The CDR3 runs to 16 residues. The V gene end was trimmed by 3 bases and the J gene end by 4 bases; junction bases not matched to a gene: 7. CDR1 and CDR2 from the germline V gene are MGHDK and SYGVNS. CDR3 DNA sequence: TGTGCCAGCAGTGACCTAGGACAGGGTGGTAATGAAAAACTGTTTTTT. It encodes CASSDLGQGGNEKLFF.

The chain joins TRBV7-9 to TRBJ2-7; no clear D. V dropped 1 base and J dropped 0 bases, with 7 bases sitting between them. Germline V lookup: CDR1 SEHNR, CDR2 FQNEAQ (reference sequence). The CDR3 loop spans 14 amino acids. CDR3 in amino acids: CASSLVRSSYEQYF. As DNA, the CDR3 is TGTGCCAGCAGCTTAGTACGGAGCTCCTACGAGCAGTACTTC.

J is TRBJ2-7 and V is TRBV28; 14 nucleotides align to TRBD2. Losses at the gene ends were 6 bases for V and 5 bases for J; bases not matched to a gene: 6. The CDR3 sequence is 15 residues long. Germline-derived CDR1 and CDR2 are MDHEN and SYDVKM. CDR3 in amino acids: CASRGTSGSQHEQYF. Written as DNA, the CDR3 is TGTGCCAGCAGGGGGACTAGCGGGAGCCAACACGAGCAGTACTTC.

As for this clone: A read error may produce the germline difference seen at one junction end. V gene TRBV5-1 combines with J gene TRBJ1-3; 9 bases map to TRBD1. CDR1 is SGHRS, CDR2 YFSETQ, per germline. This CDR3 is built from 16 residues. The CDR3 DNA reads TGCGCCAGTAGTACCCCGGACAGGGGCGCTGGAGACACCATATATTTT. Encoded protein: CASSTPDRGAGDTIYF. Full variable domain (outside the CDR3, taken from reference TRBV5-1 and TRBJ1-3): KAGVTQTPRYLIKTRGQQVTLSCSPISGHRSVSWYQQTPGQGLQFLFEYFSETQRNKGNFPGRFSGRQFSNSRSEMNVSTLELGDSALYLCASSTPDRGAGDTIYFGEGSWLTVV.

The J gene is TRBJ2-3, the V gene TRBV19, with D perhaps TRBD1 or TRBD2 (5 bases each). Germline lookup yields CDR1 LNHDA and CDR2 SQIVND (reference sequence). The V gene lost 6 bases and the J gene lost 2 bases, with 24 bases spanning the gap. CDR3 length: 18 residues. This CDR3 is CASRAARSGTVFTDTQYF. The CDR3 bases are TGTGCCAGTAGGGCCGCTCGCTCCGGGACGGTCTTCACAGATACGCAGTATTTT.

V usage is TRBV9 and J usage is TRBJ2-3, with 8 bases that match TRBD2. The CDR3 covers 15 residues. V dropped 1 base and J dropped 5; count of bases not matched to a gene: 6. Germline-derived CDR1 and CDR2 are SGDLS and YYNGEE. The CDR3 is CASSVSPAGEDTQYF. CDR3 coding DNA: TGTGCCAGCAGCGTAAGCCCAGCGGGAGAAGATACGCAGTATTTT.

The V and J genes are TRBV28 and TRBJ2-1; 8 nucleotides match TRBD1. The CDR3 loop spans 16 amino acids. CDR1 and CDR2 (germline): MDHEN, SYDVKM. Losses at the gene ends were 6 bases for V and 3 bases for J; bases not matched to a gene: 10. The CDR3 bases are TGTGCCAGCAGGAGTCGAAGACAGGGGCTCTACAATGAGCAGTTCTTC. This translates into CASRSRRQGLYNEQFF.

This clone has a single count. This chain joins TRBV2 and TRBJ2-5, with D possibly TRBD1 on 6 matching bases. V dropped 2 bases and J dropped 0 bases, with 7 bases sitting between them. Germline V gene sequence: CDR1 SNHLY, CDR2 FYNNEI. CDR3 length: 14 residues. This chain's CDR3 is CASSERGYQETQYF. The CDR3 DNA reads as TGTGCCAGCAGTGAAAGGGGGTACCAAGAGACCCAGTACTTC.

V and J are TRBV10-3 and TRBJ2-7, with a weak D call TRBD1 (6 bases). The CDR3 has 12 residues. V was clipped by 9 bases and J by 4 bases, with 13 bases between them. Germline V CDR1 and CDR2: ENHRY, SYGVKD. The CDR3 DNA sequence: TGTGCCATGGGGGCCTTAGGTTACGAGCAGTACTTC. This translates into CAMGALGYEQYF.

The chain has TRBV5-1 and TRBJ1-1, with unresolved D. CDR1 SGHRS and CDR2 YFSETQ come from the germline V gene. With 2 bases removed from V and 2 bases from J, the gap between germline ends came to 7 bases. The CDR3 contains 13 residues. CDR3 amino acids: CASSFVSNTEAFF. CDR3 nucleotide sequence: TGCGCCAGCAGCTTTGTGTCTAACACTGAAGCTTTCTTT.

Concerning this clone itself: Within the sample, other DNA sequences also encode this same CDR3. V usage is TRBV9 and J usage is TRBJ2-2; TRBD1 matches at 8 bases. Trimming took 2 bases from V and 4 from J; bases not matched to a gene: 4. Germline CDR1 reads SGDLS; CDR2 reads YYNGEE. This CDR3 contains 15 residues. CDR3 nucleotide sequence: TGTGCCAGCAGCGTCACAACAGGGGGCACCGGGGAGCTGTTTTTT. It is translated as CASSVTTGGTGELFF.

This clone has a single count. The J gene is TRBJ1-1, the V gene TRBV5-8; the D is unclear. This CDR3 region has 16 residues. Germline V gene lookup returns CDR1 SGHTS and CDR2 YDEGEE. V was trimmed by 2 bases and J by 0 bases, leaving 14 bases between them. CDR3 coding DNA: TGTGCCAGCAGCTTCTCGGGTGCGGCTATGAACACTGAAGCTTTCTTT. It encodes CASSFSGAAMNTEAFF.

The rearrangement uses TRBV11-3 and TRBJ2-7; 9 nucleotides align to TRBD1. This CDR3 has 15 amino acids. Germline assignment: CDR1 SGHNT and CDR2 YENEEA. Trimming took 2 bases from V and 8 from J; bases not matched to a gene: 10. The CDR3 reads CASSLSGQGHLKQYF. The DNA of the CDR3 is TGTGCCAGCAGCTTATCCGGACAGGGGCACCTCAAGCAGTACTTC.

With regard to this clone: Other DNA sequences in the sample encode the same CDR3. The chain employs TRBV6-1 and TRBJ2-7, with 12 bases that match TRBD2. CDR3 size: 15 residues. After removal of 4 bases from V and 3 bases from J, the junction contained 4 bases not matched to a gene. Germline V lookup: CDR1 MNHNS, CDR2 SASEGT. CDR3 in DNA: TGTGCCAGCAGTGCAGGACTAGCGGGGAACTACGAGCAGTACTTC. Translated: CASSAGLAGNYEQYF.

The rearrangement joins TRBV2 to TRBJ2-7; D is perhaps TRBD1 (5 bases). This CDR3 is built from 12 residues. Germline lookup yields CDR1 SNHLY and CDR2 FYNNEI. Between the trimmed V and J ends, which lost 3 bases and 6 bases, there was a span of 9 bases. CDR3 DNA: TGTGCCAGCAGTGAGGCGGACACCGAGCAGTACTTC. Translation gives CASSEADTEQYF.

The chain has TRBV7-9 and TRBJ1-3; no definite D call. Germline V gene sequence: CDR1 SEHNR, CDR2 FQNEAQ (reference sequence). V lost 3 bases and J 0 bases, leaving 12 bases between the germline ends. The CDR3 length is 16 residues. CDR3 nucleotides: TGTGCCAGCAGCTTTCGGGATGAGAGCTCTGGAAACACCATATATTTT. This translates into CASSFRDESSGNTIYF.

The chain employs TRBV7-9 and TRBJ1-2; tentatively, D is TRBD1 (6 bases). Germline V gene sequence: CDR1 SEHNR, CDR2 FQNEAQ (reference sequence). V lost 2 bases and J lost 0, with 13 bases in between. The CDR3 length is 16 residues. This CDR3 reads CASSLRGGPANYGYTF. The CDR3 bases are TGTGCCAGCAGCTTACGTGGGGGCCCAGCTAACTATGGCTACACCTTC.

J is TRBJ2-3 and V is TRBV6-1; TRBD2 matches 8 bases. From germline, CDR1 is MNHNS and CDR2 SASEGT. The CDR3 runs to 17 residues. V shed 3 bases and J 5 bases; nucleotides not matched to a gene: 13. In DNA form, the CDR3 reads TGTGCCAGCAGTGACCGCCGGACTAGCCGACGGGGAGATACGCAGTATTTT. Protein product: CASSDRRTSRRGDTQYF.